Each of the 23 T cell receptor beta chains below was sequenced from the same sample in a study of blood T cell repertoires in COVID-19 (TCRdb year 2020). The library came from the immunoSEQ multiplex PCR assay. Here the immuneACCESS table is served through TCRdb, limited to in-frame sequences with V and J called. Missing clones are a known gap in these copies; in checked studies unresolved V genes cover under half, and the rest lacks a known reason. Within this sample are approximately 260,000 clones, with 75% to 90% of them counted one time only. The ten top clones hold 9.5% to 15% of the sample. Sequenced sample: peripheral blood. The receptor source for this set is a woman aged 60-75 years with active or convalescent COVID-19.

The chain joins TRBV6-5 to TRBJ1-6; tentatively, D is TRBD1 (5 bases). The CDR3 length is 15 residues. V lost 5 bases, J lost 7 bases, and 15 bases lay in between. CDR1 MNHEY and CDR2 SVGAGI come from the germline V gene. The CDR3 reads CASSRPAGQNSPLHF. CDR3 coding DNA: TGTGCCAGCAGTCGCCCGGCAGGGCAAAATTCACCCCTCCACTTT.

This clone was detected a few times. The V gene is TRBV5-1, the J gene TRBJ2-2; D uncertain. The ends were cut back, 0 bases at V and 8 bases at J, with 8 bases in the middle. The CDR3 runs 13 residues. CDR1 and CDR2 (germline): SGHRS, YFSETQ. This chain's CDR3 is CASSLGQMGELFF. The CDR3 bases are TGCGCCAGCAGCTTGGGGCAAATGGGGGAGCTGTTTTTT. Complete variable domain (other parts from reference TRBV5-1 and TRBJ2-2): KAGVTQTPRYLIKTRGQQVTLSCSPISGHRSVSWYQQTPGQGLQFLFEYFSETQRNKGNFPGRFSGRQFSNSRSEMNVSTLELGDSALYLCASSLGQMGELFFGEGSRLTVL.

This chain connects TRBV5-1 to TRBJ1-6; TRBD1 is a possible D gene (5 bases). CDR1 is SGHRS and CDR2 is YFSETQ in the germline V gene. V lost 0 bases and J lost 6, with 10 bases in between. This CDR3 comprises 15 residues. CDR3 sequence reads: CASSLAGMSNSPLHF. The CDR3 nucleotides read TGCGCCAGCAGCTTGGCAGGGATGAGTAATTCACCCCTCCACTTT.

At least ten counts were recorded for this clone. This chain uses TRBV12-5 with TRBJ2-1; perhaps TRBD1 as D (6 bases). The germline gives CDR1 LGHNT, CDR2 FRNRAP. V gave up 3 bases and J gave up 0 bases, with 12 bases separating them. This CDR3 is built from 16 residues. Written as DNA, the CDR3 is TGTGCTAGTGGTTTAGCAGGGGAGATCTCCTACAATGAGCAGTTCTTC. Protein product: CASGLAGEISYNEQFF.

DNA for the CDR3: TGTGCCAGCAGTATGGGGACAGGATATGGCTACACCTTC. It codes for CASSMGTGYGYTF. The chain has TRBV27 and TRBJ1-2; 8 nucleotides agree with TRBD1. The CDR3 length is 13 residues. Germline V CDR1 and CDR2: MNHEY, SMNVEV (reference sequence). The V segment lost 5 bases and the J segment 5 bases; nucleotides outside the gene matches: 4.

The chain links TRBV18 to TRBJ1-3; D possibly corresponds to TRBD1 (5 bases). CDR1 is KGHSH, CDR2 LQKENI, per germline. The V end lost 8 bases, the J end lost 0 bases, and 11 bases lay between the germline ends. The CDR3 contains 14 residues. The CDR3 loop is CASPVDSSGNTIYF. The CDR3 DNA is TGTGCCAGCCCGGTTGACAGCTCTGGAAACACCATATATTTT. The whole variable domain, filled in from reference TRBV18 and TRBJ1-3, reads NAGVMQNPRHLVRRRGQEARLRCSPMKGHSHVYWYRQLPEEGLKFMVYLQKENIIDESGMPKERFSAEFPKEGPSILRIQQVVRGDSAAYFCASPVDSSGNTIYFGEGSWLTVV.

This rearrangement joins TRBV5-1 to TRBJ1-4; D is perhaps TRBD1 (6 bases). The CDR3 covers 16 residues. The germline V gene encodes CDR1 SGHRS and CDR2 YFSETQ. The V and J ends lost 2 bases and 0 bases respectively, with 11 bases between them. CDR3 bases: TGCGCCAGCAGCTTTCAGGGGTCAGCAACTAATGAAAAACTGTTTTTT. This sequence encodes CASSFQGSATNEKLFF. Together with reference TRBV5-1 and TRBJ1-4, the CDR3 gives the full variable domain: KAGVTQTPRYLIKTRGQQVTLSCSPISGHRSVSWYQQTPGQGLQFLFEYFSETQRNKGNFPGRFSGRQFSNSRSEMNVSTLELGDSALYLCASSFQGSATNEKLFFGSGTQLSVL.

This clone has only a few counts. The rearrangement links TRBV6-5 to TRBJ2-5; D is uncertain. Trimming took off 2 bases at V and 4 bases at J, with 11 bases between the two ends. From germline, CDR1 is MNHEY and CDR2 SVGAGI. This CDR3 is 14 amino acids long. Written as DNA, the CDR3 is TGTGCCAGCAGTTACCACCGGGTTGGAGAGACCCAGTACTTC. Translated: CASSYHRVGETQYF.

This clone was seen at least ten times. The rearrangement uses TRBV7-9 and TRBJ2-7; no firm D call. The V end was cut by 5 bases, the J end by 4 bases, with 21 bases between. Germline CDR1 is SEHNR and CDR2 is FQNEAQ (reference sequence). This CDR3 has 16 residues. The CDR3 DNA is TGTGCCAGCAGCCCGCACGTGGGCCTCCTCCCTTACGAGCAGTACTTC. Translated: CASSPHVGLLPYEQYF.

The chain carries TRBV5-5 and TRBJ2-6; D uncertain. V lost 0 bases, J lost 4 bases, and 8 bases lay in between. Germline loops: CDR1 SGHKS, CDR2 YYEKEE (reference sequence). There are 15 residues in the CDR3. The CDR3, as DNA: TGTGCCAGCAGCTTGGGCGCAGGAGGGGCCAACGTCCTGACTTTC. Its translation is CASSLGAGGANVLTF. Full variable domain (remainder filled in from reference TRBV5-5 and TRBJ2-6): DAGVTQSPTHLIKTRGQQVTLRCSPISGHKSVSWYQQVLGQGPQFIFQYYEKEERGRGNFPDRFSARQFPNYSSELNVNALLLGDSALYLCASSLGAGGANVLTFGAGSRLTVL.

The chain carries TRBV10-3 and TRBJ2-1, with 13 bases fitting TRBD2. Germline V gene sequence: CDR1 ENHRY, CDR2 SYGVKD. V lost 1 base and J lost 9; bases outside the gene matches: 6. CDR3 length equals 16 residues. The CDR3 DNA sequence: TGTGCCATCAGTGAGTACGGACTAGCGGGGGAGGGTGAGCAGTTCTTC. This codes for CAISEYGLAGEGEQFF.

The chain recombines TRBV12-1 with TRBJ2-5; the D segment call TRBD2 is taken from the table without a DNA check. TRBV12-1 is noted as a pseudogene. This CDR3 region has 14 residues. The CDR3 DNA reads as TGTGCCAGCAGCTCCCCGAGACTAGAGGAGACCCAGTACTTC. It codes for CASSSPRLEETQYF.

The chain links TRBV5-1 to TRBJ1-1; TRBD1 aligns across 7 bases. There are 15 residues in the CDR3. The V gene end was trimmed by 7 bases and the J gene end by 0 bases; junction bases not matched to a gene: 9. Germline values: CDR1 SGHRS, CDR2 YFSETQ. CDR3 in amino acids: CASRPRDSMNTEAFF. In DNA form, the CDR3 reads TGCGCCAGCCGTCCACGGGACAGCATGAACACTGAAGCTTTCTTT. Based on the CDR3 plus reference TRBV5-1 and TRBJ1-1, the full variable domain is KAGVTQTPRYLIKTRGQQVTLSCSPISGHRSVSWYQQTPGQGLQFLFEYFSETQRNKGNFPGRFSGRQFSNSRSEMNVSTLELGDSALYLCASRPRDSMNTEAFFGQGTRLTVV.

The CDR3 DNA reads TGTGCCAGCAGACAGGGGGGACCTGGAAACACCATATATTTT. The encoded protein is CASRQGGPGNTIYF. V usage is TRBV28 and J usage is TRBJ1-3, with 8 bases fitting TRBD1. Germline trimming cut 6 bases from V and 2 bases from J; bases unmatched to any gene: 3. The CDR3 has 14 residues. CDR1 is MDHEN, CDR2 SYDVKM, per germline.

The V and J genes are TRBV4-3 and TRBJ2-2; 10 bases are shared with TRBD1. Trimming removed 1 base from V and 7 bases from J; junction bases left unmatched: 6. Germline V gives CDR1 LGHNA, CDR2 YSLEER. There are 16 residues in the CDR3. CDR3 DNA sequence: TGCGCCAGCAGCCAAGGGCGACAGGGGGCGATCGGGGAGCTGTTTTTT. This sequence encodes CASSQGRQGAIGELFF.

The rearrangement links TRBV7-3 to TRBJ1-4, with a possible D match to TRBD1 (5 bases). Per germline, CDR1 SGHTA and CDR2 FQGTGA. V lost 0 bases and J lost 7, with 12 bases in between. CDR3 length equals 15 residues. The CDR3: CASSLTGGTGEKLFF. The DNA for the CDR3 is TGTGCCAGCAGCTTAACAGGAGGGACTGGTGAAAAACTGTTTTTT.

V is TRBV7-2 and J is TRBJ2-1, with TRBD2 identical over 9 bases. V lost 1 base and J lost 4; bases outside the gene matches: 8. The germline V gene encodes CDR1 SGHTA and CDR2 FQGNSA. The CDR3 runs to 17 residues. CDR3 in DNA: TGTGCCAGCAGCTTAGTGGGGCTAGCGGGGAATTACAATGAGCAGTTCTTC. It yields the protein CASSLVGLAGNYNEQFF.

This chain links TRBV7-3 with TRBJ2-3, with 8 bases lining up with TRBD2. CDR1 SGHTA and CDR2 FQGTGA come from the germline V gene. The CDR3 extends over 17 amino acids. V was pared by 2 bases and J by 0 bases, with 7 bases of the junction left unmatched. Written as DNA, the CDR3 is TGTGCCAGCAGCTTACGGTCCGGGGGGGTGAGCACAGATACGCAGTATTTT. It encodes CASSLRSGGVSTDTQYF.

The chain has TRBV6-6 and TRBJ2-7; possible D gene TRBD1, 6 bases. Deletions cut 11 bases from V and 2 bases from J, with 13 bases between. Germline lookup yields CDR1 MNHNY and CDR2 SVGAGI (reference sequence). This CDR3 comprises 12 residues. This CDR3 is CACRDTAYEQYF. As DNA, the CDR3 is TGTGCCTGCCGGGACACCGCCTACGAGCAGTACTTC.

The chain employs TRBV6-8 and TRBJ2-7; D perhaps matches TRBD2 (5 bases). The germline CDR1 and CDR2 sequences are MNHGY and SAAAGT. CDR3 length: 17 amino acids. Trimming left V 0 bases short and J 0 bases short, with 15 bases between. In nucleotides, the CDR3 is TGTGCCAGCAGTTACTCGGCTAGCCCTTGCCGCTCCTACGAGCAGTACTTC. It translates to CASSYSASPCRSYEQYF.

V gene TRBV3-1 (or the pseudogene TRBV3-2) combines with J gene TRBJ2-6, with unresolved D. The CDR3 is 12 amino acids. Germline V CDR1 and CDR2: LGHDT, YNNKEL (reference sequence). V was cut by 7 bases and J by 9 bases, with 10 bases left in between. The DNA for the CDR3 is TGTGCCAGCAAAACAGAAGGCAACGTCCTGACTTTC. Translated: CASKTEGNVLTF.

The CDR3 nucleotides read TGTGCCAGCAAGCGGGCTGGGACCCAGTACTTC. It codes for CASKRAGTQYF. The chain couples TRBV2 to TRBJ2-5; a possible D gene is TRBD2 (6 bases). There are 11 residues in the CDR3. Germline-derived CDR1 and CDR2 are SNHLY and FYNNEI. Between the trimmed V and J ends, which lost 7 bases and 7 bases, there was a span of 10 bases.

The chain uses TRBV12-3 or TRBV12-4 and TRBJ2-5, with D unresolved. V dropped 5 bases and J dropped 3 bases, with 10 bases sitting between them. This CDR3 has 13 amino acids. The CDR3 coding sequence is TGTGCCAGCAGTCCCATGGCGGAAGAGACCCAGTACTTC. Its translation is CASSPMAEETQYF.